This T cell receptor beta chain was sequenced for a study of T cells after yellow fever vaccination. Study-level findings and limits: Though it reached lower strength, the secondary response hit its peak faster, day 5 versus 15. There was a possibility that FACS-sorted repertoires contained abundant clonotypes contaminating from the bulk population. Detected again after the booster were most primary-vaccination clones, at 96% CD4 and 88% CD8.

This clonotype was detected many times. Its target is not known. MiXCR, applied by TCRdb to the 5' RACE reads, yields one record per CDR3 protein. The data hold 500,000 to 650,000 distinct CDR3 sequences, with 17% observed a single time. Germline V lookup: CDR1 SGHRS, CDR2 YFSETQ. Unmatched junction bases numbered 6, after V lost 0 bases and J lost 4 bases. The CDR3 totals 15 residues. The sample here was PBMCs, taken less than 6 days after the first yellow fever vaccination. The receptor comes from a man aged 18 to 30 who received the YFV17D yellow fever vaccine. The chain links TRBV5-1 to TRBJ2-5, with TRBD1 matching 7 bases. The CDR3 nucleotides are TGCGCCAGCAGCTTGGGACAGGGCGGCGGAGAGACCCAGTACTTC. As protein: CASSLGQGGGETQYF.